A selection of T cell receptor beta chains follows, all from one sample in a study of T cells after yellow fever vaccination. TCRdb re-analysed the 5' RACE reads in MiXCR, keeping a single row per CDR3 protein. The table includes under 50,000 distinct CDR3 sequences, around 6.4% detected once. The material sequenced was PBMCs, either bulk or a sorted T-cell subset (CD4+, CD8+, memory, or dextramer-sorted; not recorded which), taken 45 days after the yellow fever booster vaccination. The receptors shown here come from a man aged 25 to 40 who received the YFV17D yellow fever vaccine. Both conserved end residues are part of each CDR3. Each record gives: clone size, J gene, D gene, V gene, CDR3 DNA, CDR3 protein. The D gene is left open where the match is weak. A row's size may be missing; if present it is once, few, many or a size class.

few,TRBJ1-1,.,TRBV7-8,TGTGCCAGCAGCTTAGATGCGGGGGTTCGAGCTTTCTTT,CASSLDAGVRAFF
many,TRBJ1-1,.,TRBV28,TGTGCCAGCAGTACTGCTCCCCCGAACACTGAAGCTTTCTTT,CASSTAPPNTEAFF
.,TRBJ2-2,.,TRBV6-1,TGTGCCAGCAGTCTTCCGGGGTTGAACACCGGGGAGCTGTTTTTT,CASSLPGLNTGELFF
many,TRBJ2-3,.,TRBV27,TGTGCCAGCAGTTGGGCTAGCGACTTCACAGATACGCAGTATTTT,CASSWASDFTDTQYF
.,TRBJ2-1,TRBD2,TRBV7-8,TGTGCCAGCAGCTTAGATTCGGCGGGAGCCTACAATGAGCAGTTCTTC,CASSLDSAGAYNEQFF
many,TRBJ2-7,.,TRBV29-1,TGCAGCGTTGTCGGGACCAACTACGAGCAGTACTTC,CSVVGTNYEQYF
.,TRBJ2-5,.,TRBV29-1,TGCAGCGGGGGGCGGCATGAGACCCAGTACTTC,CSGGRHETQYF
many,TRBJ1-1,.,TRBV12-3/TRBV12-4,TGTGCCAGCAGCCGCTGGGGCACTGAAGCTTTCTTT,CASSRWGTEAFF
many,TRBJ2-6,.,TRBV29-1,TGCAGCGTGGTGCAGGGGTCCTCTGGGGCCAACGTCCTGACTTTC,CSVVQGSSGANVLTF
few,TRBJ2-3,TRBD2,TRBV12-3/TRBV12-4,TGTGCCAGCAGTTTTGGTCCGGGACTAGCGGGATCTAGCACAGATACGCAGTATTTT,CASSFGPGLAGSSTDTQYF
many,TRBJ2-5,.,TRBV12-3/TRBV12-4,TGTGCCAGCACCCTGAGAGCCGGGACCCAGTACTTC,CASTLRAGTQYF
.,TRBJ2-1,.,TRBV24-1,TGTGCCACCAGTGATCATGAGCTGTCCAATGAGCAGTTCTTC,CATSDHELSNEQFF
many,TRBJ1-5,.,TRBV2,TGTGCCAGCAGTGGCGGCACAAATAGCAATCAGCCCCAGCATTTT,CASSGGTNSNQPQHF
many,TRBJ2-7,.,TRBV11-1,TGTGCCAGCAGCCAAGGTTGGGACCGCCGGGACAATTCCTACGAGCAGTACTTC,CASSQGWDRRDNSYEQYF
few,TRBJ2-5,.,TRBV5-1,TGCGCCAGCAGCCAAAACACAGGGTACCAAGAGACCCAGTACTTC,CASSQNTGYQETQYF
few,TRBJ2-5,.,TRBV20-1,TGCAGTGCGTTGCTGGCGACCCAGTACTTC,CSALLATQYF
few,TRBJ2-7,.,TRBV5-1,TGCGCCAGCAGCCCCTGGACCGGGAACGAGCAGTACTTC,CASSPWTGNEQYF
few,TRBJ2-7,TRBD2,TRBV20-1,TGCAGTGCTAGGGGACTCCCTAGCGGGTCCTACGAGCAGTACTTC,CSARGLPSGSYEQYF
.,TRBJ1-2,.,TRBV28,TGTGCCAGCAGTTTACCAGGGGTTGGCTATGGCTACACCTTC,CASSLPGVGYGYTF
.,TRBJ2-7,TRBD1,TRBV4-3,TGCGCCAGCAGCCAAGTACCCCCGGGACAGGGGGCCTACGAGCAGTACTTC,CASSQVPPGQGAYEQYF
few,TRBJ2-1,.,TRBV15,TGTGCCACCAGCAGAGATGGGCCCCGTCGGTTCTTC,CATSRDGPRRFF
.,TRBJ2-5,TRBD1,TRBV20-1,TGCAGTGCTAGTCCGGGGACAGGCCTCGGGGAGACCCAGTACTTC,CSASPGTGLGETQYF
many,TRBJ2-1,TRBD1,TRBV5-6,TGTGCCAGCAGCCCTAGTCCCGGGACAGGGTCCCACAATGAGCAGTTCTTC,CASSPSPGTGSHNEQFF
many,TRBJ2-1,TRBD2,TRBV7-2,TGTGCCAGCAGCTTTGGAGCGGGAGTGTACAATGAGCAGTTCTTC,CASSFGAGVYNEQFF
.,TRBJ2-7,TRBD2,TRBV5-4,TGTGCCAGCAGCCCGGGACTAGCGGGAAACTACGAGCAGTACTTC,CASSPGLAGNYEQYF
few,TRBJ2-7,.,TRBV2,TGTGCCAGCAGAGATTCTACCCAGGGCGCAGGGGAGGGGTACGAGCAGTACTTC,CASRDSTQGAGEGYEQYF
many,TRBJ2-7,.,TRBV12-3/TRBV12-4,TGTGCCAGCAGTGATTCCGGCGCGGCCCCGTGCTTTGACGGCGAGCAGTACTTC,CASSDSGAAPCFDGEQYF
many,TRBJ2-1,TRBD2,TRBV12-3/TRBV12-4,TGTGCCAGCAGGCCCCCGGGACTAGCGGGAGATGAGCAGTTCTTC,CASRPPGLAGDEQFF
many,TRBJ2-1,TRBD2,TRBV12-3/TRBV12-4,TGTGCCAGCAGTGACTTAAGTGGGGGGGATGAGCAGTTCTTC,CASSDLSGGDEQFF
.,TRBJ2-6,TRBD1,TRBV6-2/TRBV6-3,TGTGCCAGCGGGACAGGGGTGTCCGGGGCCAACGTCCTGACTTTC,CASGTGVSGANVLTF
many,TRBJ2-2,TRBD2,TRBV5-1,TGCGCCAGCAGCCTGGGGACTACCACCGGGGAGCTGTTTTTT,CASSLGTTTGELFF
many,TRBJ2-1,TRBD2,TRBV10-3,TGTGCCATCAGTGCCGGGACTAGCGGGACTAATGAGCAGTTCTTC,CAISAGTSGTNEQFF
.,TRBJ2-5,TRBD1,TRBV7-2,TGTGCCAGCAGCCTAAGGGACAGGGCTCGCGAGACCCAGTACTTC,CASSLRDRARETQYF